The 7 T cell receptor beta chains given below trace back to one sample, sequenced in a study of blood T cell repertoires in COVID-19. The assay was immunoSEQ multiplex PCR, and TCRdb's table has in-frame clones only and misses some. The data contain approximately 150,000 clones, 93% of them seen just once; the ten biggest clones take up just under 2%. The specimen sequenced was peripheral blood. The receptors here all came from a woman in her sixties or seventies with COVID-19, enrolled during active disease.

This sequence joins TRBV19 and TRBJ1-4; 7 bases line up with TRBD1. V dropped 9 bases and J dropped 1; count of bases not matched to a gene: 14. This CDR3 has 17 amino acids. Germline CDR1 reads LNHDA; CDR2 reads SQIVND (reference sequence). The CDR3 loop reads CASRRQGASLTNEKLFF. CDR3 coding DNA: TGTGCCAGCAGGAGACAGGGCGCATCCCTAACTAATGAAAAACTGTTTTTT.

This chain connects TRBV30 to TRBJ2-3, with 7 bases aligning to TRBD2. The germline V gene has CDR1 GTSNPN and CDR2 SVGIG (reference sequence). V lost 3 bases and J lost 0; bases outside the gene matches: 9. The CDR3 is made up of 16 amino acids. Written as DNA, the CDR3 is TGTGCCTGGAGAGGTCGTAAGGGACTAAGCACAGATACGCAGTATTTT. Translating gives CAWRGRKGLSTDTQYF.

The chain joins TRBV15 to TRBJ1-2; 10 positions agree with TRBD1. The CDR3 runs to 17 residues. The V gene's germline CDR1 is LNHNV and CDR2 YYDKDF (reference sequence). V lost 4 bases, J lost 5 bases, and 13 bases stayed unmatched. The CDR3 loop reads CATSTGTGVGKSYGYTF. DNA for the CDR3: TGTGCCACCAGCACAGGGACAGGGGTGGGAAAGAGTTATGGCTACACCTTC.

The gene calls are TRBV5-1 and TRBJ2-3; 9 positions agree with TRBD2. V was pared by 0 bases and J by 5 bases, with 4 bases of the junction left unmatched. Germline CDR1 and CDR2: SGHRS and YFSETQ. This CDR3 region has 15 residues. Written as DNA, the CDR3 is TGCGCCAGCAGCTTGGCTAGCGGGGTTATAGATACGCAGTATTTT. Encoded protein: CASSLASGVIDTQYF.

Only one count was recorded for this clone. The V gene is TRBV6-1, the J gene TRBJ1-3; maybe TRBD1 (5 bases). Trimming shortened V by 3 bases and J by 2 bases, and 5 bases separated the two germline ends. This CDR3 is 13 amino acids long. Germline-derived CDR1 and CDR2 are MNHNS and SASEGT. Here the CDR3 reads CASSDRAGNTIYF. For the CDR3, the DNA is TGTGCCAGCAGTGACAGGGCTGGAAACACCATATATTTT.

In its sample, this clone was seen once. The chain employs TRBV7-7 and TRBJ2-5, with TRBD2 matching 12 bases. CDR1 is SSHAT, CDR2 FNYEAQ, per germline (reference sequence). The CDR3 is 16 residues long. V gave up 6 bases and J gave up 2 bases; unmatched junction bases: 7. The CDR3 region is CASSQGLAGIQETQYF. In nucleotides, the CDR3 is TGTGCCAGCAGTCAAGGACTAGCGGGGATTCAAGAGACCCAGTACTTC.

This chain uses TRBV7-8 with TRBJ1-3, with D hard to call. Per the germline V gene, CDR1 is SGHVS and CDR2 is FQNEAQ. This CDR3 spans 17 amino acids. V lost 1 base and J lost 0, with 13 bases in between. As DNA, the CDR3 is TGTGCCAGCAGCTTAGAACGTCCGAGTCCCTCTGGAAACACCATATATTTT. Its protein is CASSLERPSPSGNTIYF.